Included here is one T cell receptor (beta chain) sequence, with context. Its antigen is as yet unknown. This PCR relied on a set of 60 Vbeta primers and 13 Jbeta primers. The data were produced by immunoSEQ multiplex PCR, yet TCRdb's version contains in-frame clones alone and is incomplete. The table has about 170,000 clones, about 80% seen once; the top ten hold around 2%. The data belong to a study of cytomegalovirus exposure and HLA in healthy donors. Study-wide results and caveats: Later findings reportedly placed an Asian-associated ancestry cluster below the roughly 660-donor mean for N-insertions. A link between a missense DCLRE1C variant and TCR beta V- and J-gene trimming emerged from a later analysis.

Germline V gives CDR1 SGHRS, CDR2 YFSETQ. CDR3 size: 17 residues. Unmatched junction bases numbered 6, after V lost 0 bases and J lost 0 bases. This clonotype was obtained from a woman between 25 and 40 years old in good health and CMV-seropositive. This chain links TRBV5-1 with TRBJ1-3; 7 nucleotides align to TRBD1. Sequenced material: PBMCs. CDR3 amino acids: CASSLEGGKFSGNTIYF. CDR3 bases: TGCGCCAGCAGCTTGGAAGGGGGCAAATTCTCTGGAAACACCATATATTTT.